This T cell receptor beta chain was sequenced for a study of T cell responses to AZD1222 COVID-19 vaccine. Study outcomes and limitations: Mostly white British, mostly female donors; authors suggested clonal diversity may be underestimated. Vaccine-related CD4 TCRs covered spike, predominating at 160-218 and 743-854. All repertoire sampling was performed exclusively after the peak T cell response. Baseline serology detected seropositivity in only 5 to 7 AZD1222 recipients.

As for this clone: Its matching antigen is unknown.

Here immunoSEQ multiplex PCR was the method, and the copy in TCRdb shows in-frame clones only, minus some. The sample records 140,000 to 150,000 clones, approximately 83% being singletons. This specimen was peripheral blood, taken on day 0 of AZD1222 vaccination. The origin of this receptor is an adult in good health.

DNA of the CDR3: TGCGCCAGCAGCCAAGGATCGACAGGATATGGCGAGCAGTACTTC. Translated: CASSQGSTGYGEQYF. The rearrangement joins TRBV4-1 to TRBJ2-7; maybe TRBD1 (6 bases). The CDR3 is 15 amino acids. V lost 1 base and J lost 6, with 16 bases in between. From germline, CDR1 is MGHRA and CDR2 YSYEKL.